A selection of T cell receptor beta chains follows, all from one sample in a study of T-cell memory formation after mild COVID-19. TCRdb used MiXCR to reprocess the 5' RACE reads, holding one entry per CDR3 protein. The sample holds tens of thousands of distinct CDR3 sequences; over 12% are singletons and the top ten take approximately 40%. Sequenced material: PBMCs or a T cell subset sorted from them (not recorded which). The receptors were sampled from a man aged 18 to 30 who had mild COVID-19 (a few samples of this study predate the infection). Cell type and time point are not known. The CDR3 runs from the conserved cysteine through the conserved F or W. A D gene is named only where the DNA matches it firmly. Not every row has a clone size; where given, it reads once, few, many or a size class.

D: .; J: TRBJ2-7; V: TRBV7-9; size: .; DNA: TGTGCCAGCAGCTTTCCGGTCCAAAATTACGAGCAGTACTTC; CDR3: CASSFPVQNYEQYF
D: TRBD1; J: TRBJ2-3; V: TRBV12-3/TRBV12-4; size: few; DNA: TGTGCCAGCAGTTCCACAGGGGGCGCAGATACGCAGTATTTT; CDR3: CASSSTGGADTQYF
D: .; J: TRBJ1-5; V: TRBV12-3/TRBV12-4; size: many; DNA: TGTGCCAGCAATAGGGGGGGCAGCGGCAATCAGCCCCAGCATTTT; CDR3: CASNRGGSGNQPQHF
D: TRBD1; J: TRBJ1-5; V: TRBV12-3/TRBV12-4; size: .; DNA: TGTGCCAGCAGTACCATCCGGACAGGGAATCAGCCCCAGCATTTT; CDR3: CASSTIRTGNQPQHF
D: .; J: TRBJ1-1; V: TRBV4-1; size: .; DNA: TGCGCCAGCAGCCAACCGGGCCGGGCTTTCTTT; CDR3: CASSQPGRAFF
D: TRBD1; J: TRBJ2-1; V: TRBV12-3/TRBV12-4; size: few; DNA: TGTGCCAGCAGTTTACTCGGACAGGGGGTAAGAGAGCAGTTCTTC; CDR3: CASSLLGQGVREQFF
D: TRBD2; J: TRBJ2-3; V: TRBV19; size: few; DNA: TGTGCCAGTCGGACTAGCAACCCCACAGATACGCAGTATTTT; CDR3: CASRTSNPTDTQYF
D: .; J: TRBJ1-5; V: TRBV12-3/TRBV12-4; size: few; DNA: TGTGCCAGCAGTTTGGCCTCCAATCAGCCCCAGCATTTT; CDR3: CASSLASNQPQHF
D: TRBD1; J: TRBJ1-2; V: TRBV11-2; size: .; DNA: TGTGCCAGCAGCTTGGGATCGACACGGACAGGGGATCACTATGGCTACACCTTC; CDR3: CASSLGSTRTGDHYGYTF
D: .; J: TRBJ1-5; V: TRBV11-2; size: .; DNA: TGTGCCAGCGGAACCGGGACAAATCAGCCCCAGCATTTT; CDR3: CASGTGTNQPQHF
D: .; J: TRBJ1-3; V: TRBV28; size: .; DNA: TGTGCCAGCAGTGGGGGAGGAGTGGCCCTTGGAAGGGGCTCTGGAAACACCATATATTTT; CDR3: CASSGGGVALGRGSGNTIYF
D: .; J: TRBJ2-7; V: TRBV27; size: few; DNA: TGTGCCAGCAGTTTATCTGTCTCCTACGAGCAGTACTTC; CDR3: CASSLSVSYEQYF
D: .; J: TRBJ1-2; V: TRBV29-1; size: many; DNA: TGCAGCGTCCCCCTCAGGGAGGGCTATGGCTACACCTTC; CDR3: CSVPLREGYGYTF
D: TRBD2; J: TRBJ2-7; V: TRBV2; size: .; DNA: TGTGCCAGCTTCCGGGGGACTAGAGGTTTCTTC; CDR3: CASFRGTRGFF
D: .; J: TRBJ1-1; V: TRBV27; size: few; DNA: TGTGCCAGCAGTTTATCGGTGACAGGGAACACTGAAGCTTTCTTT; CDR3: CASSLSVTGNTEAFF
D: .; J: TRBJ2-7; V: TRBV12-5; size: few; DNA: TGTGCTAGTGGTTTGGTACTCGGGGAAAGCTCCTACGAGCAGTACTTC; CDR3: CASGLVLGESSYEQYF
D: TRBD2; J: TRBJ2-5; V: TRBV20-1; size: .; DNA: TGCAGTGCTAGAGTCGGGGGGACGAAAGAGACCCAGTACTTC; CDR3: CSARVGGTKETQYF
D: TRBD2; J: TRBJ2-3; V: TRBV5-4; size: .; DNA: TGTGCCAGCAGCTTGGGCGGGGGGGCCACAGATACGCAGTATTTT; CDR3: CASSLGGGATDTQYF
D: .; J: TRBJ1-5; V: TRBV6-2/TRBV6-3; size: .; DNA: TGTGCCAGCAGCTCCGGGACAAGGGAGGTTCAGCCCCAGCATTTT; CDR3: CASSSGTREVQPQHF
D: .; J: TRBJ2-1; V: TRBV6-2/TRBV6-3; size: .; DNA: TGTGCCAGCAGTTACCCAAGACTCGGATACAATGAGCAGTTCTTC; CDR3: CASSYPRLGYNEQFF